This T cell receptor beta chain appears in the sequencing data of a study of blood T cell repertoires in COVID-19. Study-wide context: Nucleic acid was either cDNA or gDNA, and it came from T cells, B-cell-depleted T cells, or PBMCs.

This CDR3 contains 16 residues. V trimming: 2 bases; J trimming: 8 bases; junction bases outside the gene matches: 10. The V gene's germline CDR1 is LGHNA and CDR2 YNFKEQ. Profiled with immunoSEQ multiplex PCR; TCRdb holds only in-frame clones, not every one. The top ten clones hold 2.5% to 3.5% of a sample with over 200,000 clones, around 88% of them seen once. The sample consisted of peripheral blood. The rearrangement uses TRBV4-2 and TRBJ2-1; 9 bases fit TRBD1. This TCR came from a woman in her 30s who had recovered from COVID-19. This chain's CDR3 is CASSQHGTGSLYEQFF. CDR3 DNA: TGTGCCAGCAGCCAACATGGGACAGGGTCCCTCTATGAGCAGTTCTTC.